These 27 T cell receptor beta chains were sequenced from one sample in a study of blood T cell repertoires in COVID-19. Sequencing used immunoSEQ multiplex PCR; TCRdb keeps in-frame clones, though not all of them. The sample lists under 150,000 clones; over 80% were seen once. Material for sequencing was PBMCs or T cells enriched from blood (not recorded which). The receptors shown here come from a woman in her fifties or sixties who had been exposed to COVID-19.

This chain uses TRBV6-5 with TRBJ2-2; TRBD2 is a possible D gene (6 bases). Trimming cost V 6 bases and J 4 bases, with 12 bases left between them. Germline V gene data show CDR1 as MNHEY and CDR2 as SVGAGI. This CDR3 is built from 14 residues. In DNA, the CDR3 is TGTGCCAGCAGAACGGGGGAGGTCACCGGGGAGCTGTTTTTT. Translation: CASRTGEVTGELFF.

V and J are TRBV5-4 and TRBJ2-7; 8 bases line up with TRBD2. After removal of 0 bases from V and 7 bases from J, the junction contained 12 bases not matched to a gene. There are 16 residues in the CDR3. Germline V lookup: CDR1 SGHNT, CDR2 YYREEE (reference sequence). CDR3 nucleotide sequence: TGTGCCAGCAGCTTGGCGCCGACGGGGGGGCCGGATGAGCAGTACTTC. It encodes CASSLAPTGGPDEQYF. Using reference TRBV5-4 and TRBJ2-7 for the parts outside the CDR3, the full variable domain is ETGVTQSPTHLIKTRGQQVTLRCSSQSGHNTVSWYQQALGQGPQFIFQYYREEENGRGNFPPRFSGLQFPNYSSELNVNALELDDSALYLCASSLAPTGGPDEQYFGPGTRLTVT.

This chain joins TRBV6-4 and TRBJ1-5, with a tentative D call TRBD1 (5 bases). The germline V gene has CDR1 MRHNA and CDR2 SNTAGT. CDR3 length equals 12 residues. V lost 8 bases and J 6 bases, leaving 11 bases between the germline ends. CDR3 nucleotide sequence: TGTGCCAGCCGAGACAGTTGTCAGCCCCAGCATTTT. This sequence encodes CASRDSCQPQHF.

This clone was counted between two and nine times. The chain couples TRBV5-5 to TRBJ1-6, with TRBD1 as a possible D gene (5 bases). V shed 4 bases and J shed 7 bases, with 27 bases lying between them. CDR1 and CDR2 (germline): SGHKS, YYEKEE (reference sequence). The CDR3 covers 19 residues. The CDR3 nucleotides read TGTGCCAGCAGCCGTCTGGCAGGGTGGGCCCCAGGAGGGAATTCACCCCTCCACTTT. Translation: CASSRLAGWAPGGNSPLHF.

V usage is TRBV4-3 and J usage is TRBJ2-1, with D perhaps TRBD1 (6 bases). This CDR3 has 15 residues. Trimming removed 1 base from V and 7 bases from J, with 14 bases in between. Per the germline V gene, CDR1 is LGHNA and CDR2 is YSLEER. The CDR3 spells CASSQVTGPTNEQFF. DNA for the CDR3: TGCGCCAGCAGCCAAGTAACAGGGCCCACAAATGAGCAGTTCTTC.

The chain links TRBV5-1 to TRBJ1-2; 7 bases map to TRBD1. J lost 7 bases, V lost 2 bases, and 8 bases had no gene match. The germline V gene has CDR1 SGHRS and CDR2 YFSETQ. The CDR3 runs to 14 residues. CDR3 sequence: CASSFGTDLAGYTF. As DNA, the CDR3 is TGCGCCAGCAGCTTCGGGACAGATCTGGCTGGCTACACCTTC.

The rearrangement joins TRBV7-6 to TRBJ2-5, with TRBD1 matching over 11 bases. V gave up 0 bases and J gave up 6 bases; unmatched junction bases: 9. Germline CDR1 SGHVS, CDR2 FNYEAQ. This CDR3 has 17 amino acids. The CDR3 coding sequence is TGTGCCAGCAGCTTAGCTGGAGGGACAGGGGGTATGAAGACCCAGTACTTC. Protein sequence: CASSLAGGTGGMKTQYF.

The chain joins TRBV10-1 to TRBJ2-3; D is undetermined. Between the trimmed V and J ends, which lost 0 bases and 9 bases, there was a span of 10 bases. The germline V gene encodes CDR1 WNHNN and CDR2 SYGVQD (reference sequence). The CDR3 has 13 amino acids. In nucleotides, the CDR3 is TGCGCCAGCAGTGAGTCGCAGGTATCCACGCAGTATTTT. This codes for CASSESQVSTQYF.

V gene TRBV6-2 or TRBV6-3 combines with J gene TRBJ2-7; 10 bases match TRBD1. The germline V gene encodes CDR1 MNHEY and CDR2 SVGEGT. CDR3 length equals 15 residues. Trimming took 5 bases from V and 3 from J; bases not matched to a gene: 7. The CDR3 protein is CASSGAGTGVYEQYF. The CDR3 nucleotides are TGTGCCAGCAGTGGAGCCGGGACAGGGGTCTACGAGCAGTACTTC.

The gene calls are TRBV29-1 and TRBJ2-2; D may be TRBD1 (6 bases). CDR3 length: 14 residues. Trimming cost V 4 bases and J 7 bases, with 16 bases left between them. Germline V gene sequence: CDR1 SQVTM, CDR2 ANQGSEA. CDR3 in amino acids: CSVVAYRVGGELFF. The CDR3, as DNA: TGCAGCGTTGTCGCTTACAGGGTGGGCGGGGAGCTGTTTTTT.

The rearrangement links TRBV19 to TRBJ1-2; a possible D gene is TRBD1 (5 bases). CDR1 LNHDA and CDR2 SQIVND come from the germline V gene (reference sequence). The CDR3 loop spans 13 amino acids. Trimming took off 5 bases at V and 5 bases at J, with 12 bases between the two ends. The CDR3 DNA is TGTGCCAGTAGTGCCGCCGGGGGGTATGGCTACACCTTC. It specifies CASSAAGGYGYTF.

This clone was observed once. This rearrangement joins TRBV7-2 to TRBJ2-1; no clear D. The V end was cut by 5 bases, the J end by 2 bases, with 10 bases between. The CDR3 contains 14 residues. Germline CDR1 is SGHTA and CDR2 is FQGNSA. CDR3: CASSRVPAYNEQFF. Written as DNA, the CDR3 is TGTGCCAGCAGCCGTGTCCCGGCCTACAATGAGCAGTTCTTC.

CDR3 amino acids: CASSRGTMETQYF. The CDR3 DNA reads as TGTGCCAGCAGCCGAGGGACAATGGAGACCCAGTACTTC. This rearrangement joins TRBV7-3 to TRBJ2-5, with TRBD1 as a possible D gene (6 bases). The CDR3 sequence is 13 residues long. The V gene lost 5 bases and the J gene lost 5 bases, with 12 bases spanning the gap. The germline CDR1 and CDR2 sequences are SGHTA and FQGTGA.

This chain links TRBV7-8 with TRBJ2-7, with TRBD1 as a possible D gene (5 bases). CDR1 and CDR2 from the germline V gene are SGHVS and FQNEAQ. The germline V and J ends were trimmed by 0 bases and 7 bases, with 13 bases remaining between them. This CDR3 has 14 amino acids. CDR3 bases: TGTGCCAGCAGCTTAGCGCAGGGCAGCTCGGAGCAGTACTTC. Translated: CASSLAQGSSEQYF.

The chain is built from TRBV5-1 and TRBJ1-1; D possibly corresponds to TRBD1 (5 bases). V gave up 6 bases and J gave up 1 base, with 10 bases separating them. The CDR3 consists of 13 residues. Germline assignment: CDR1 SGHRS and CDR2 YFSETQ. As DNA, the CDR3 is TGCGCCAGCACTCTACAGGCGAACACTGAAGCTTTCTTT. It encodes CASTLQANTEAFF.

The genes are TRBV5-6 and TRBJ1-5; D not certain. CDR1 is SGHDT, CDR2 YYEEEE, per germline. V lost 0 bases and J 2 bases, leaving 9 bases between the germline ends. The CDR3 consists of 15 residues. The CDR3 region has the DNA TGTGCCAGCAGCTTGGGAGGGCAAGGCAATCAGCCCCAGCATTTT. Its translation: CASSLGGQGNQPQHF.

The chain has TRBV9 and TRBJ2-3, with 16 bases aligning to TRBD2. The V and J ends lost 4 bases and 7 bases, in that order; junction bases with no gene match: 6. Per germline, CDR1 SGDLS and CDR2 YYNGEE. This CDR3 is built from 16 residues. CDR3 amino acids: CASSSGLAGGRNTQYF. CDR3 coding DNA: TGTGCCAGCAGCTCGGGACTAGCGGGGGGGCGAAATACGCAGTATTTT.

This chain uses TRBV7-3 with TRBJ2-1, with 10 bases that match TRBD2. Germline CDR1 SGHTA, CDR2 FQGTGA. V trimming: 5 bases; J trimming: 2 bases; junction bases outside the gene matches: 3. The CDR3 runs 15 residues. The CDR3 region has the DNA TGTGCCAGCAGCCCCCTAGCGGGGGCCTACAATGAGCAGTTCTTC. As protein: CASSPLAGAYNEQFF.

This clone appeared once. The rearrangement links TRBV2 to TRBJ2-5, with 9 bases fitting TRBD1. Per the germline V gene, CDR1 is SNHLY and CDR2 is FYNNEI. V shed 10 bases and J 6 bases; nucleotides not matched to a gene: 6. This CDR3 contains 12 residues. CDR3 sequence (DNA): TGTGCCACCCGGGACAGGGTCAAGACCCAGTACTTC. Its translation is CATRDRVKTQYF.

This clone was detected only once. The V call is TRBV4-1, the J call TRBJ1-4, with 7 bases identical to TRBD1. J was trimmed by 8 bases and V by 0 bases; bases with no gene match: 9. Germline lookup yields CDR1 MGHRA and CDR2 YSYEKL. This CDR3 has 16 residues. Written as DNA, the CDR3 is TGCGCCAGCAGCCAAGAAGTTTGGACAGGAGGGGAAAAACTGTTTTTT. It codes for CASSQEVWTGGEKLFF.

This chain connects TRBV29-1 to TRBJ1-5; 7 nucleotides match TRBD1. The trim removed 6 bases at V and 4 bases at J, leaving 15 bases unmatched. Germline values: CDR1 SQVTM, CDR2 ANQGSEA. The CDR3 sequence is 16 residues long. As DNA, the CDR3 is TGCAGCGTACTTGACCCGGATCGGGACAGAAATCAGCCCCAGCATTTT. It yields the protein CSVLDPDRDRNQPQHF.

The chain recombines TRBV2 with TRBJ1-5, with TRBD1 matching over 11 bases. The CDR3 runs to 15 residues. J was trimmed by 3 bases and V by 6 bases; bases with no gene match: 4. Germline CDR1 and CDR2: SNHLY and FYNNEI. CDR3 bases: TGTGCCAGCAGGAGGGACAGGGGGGACAATCAGCCCCAGCATTTT. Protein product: CASRRDRGDNQPQHF.

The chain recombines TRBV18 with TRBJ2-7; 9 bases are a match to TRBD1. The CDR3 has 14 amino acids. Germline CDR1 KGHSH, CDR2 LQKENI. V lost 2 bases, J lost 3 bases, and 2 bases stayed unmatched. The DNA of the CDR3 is TGTGCCAGCTCACCAACGACAGGGGGCTACGAGCAGTACTTC. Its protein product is CASSPTTGGYEQYF.

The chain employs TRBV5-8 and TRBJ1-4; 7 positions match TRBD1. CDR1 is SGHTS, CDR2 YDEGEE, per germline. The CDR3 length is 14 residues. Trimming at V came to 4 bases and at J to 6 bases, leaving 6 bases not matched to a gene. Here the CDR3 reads CASSPDRVDEKLFF. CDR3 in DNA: TGTGCCAGCAGCCCCGACAGGGTCGATGAAAAACTGTTTTTT.

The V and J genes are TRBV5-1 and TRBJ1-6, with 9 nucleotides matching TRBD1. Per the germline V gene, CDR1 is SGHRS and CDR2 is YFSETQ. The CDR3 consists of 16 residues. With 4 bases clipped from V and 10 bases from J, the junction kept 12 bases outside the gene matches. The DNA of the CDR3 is TGCGCCAGCAGCGGGGCTTATCGGACAGGGGAATCACCCCTCCACTTT. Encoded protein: CASSGAYRTGESPLHF.

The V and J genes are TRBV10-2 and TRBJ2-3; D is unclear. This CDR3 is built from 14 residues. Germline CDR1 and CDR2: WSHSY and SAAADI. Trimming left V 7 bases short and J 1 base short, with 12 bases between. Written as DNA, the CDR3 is TGCGCCAGCAATTCGGTCGTGGGCACAGATACGCAGTATTTT. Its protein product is CASNSVVGTDTQYF.

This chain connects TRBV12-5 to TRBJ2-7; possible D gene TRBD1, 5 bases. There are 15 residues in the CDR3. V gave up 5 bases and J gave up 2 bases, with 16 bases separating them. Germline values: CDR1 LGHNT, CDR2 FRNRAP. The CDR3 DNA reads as TGTGCTAGTGGTGCCCGACAGCTACGACCCTACGAGCAGTACTTC. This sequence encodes CASGARQLRPYEQYF.